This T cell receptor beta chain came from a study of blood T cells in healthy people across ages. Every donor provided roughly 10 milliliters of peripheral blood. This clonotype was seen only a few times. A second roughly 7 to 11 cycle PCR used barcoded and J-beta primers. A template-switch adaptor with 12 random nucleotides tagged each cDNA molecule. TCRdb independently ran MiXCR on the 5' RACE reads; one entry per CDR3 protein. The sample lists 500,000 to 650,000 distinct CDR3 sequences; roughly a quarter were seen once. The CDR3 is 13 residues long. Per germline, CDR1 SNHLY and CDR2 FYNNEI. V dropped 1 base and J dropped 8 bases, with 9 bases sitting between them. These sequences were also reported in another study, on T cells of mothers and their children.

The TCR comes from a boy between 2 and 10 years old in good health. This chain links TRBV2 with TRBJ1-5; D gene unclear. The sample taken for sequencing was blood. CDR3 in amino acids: CASSEGGREPQHF. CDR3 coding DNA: TGTGCCAGCAGTGAAGGAGGTCGGGAGCCCCAGCATTTT.